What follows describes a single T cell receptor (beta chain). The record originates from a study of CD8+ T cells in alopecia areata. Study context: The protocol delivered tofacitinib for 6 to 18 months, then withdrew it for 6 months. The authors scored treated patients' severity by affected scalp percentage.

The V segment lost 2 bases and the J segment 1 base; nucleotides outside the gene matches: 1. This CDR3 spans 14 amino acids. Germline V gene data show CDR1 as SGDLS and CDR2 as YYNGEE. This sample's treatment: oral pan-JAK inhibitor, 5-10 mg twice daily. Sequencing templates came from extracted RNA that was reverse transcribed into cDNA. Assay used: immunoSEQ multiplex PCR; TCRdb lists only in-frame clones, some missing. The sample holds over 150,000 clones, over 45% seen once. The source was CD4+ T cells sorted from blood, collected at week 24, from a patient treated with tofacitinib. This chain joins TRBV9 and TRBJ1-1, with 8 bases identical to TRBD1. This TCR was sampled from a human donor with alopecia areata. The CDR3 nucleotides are TGTGCCAGCAGCGTCACAGGGGGGAACACTGAAGCTTTCTTT. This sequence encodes CASSVTGGNTEAFF.